The rows below give T cell receptor beta chains drawn from one sample of a study of T cell responses to AZD1222 COVID-19 vaccine. Method: immunoSEQ multiplex PCR; TCRdb's copy keeps in-frame clones and lacks some. The repertoire includes 85,000 to 130,000 clones, roughly 92% of them detected once, and around 5% sits in the top ten. The sequences come from peripheral blood, collected on day 0 of AZD1222 vaccination. The source of these receptors is an adult in good health. Each CDR3 is given with its conserved first and last residue. Each record gives: V gene, J gene, clone size, CDR3 protein. Size is stated for part of the rows, as once, few or many counts, or as a class when the clone is expanded.

TRBV6-1	TRBJ2-4	NA	CASSDTGLGAKNIQYF
TRBV3-1/TRBV3-2	TRBJ2-1	NA	CASSQFQQGVEQFF
TRBV18	TRBJ1-3	NA	CASSPDSTSGNTIYF
TRBV7-9	TRBJ2-1	NA	CASSSPLAFEQFF
TRBV5-8	TRBJ1-5	NA	CASSPWDNQPQHF
TRBV10-3	TRBJ2-1	once	CASRTSGRGEQFF
TRBV6-5	TRBJ1-3	NA	CASSPQVSSGNTIYF
TRBV7-9	TRBJ2-1	NA	CASSPSGRTYNEQFF
TRBV21-1	TRBJ2-5	NA	CASSKGGLAVQETQYF
TRBV30	TRBJ1-2	NA	CAWSSQGFSGYTF
TRBV30	TRBJ1-2	NA	CAWRVAAQGLYGYTF
TRBV27	TRBJ2-7	NA	CASSPSRRRSYEQYF
TRBV11-2	TRBJ2-2	NA	CASSLGLRVNGELFF
TRBV18	TRBJ1-1	NA	CASSPDRGDTEAFF
TRBV10-3	TRBJ1-3	NA	CAISESYRGLGNTIYF
TRBV28	TRBJ2-1	NA	CASTPRGPVSDNEQFF
TRBV24-1	TRBJ2-2	NA	CATSGPGTGGESINTGELFF
TRBV30	TRBJ2-7	once	CAGRHNSYEQYF
TRBV30	TRBJ2-6	NA	CAWSQGGTGANVLTF